The T cell receptor (beta chain) under discussion was sequenced for a study of shared clonotypes between healthy human individuals. The germline V gene has CDR1 SGHTA and CDR2 FQGNSA. The CDR3 has 17 amino acids. Losses at the gene ends were 5 bases for V and 5 bases for J; bases not matched to a gene: 12. Samples underwent the assay at deep level. The method was immunoSEQ multiplex PCR; TCRdb's version includes in-frame clones alone and lacks a portion of them. The data show millions of clones, approximately 92% seen once. V gene TRBV7-2 combines with J gene TRBJ2-5, with 12 bases that match TRBD2. The sample taken for sequencing was naive CD4+ T cells sorted from blood. Subset indicated: CD45RA+ positively selected. The sequence derives from a man between 18 and 29 years old in good health. The CDR3 nucleotides read TGTGCCAGCAGCAAGGGACTAGCGGGCATTTTTAGGGAGACCCAGTACTTC. Translated, it gives CASSKGLAGIFRETQYF.